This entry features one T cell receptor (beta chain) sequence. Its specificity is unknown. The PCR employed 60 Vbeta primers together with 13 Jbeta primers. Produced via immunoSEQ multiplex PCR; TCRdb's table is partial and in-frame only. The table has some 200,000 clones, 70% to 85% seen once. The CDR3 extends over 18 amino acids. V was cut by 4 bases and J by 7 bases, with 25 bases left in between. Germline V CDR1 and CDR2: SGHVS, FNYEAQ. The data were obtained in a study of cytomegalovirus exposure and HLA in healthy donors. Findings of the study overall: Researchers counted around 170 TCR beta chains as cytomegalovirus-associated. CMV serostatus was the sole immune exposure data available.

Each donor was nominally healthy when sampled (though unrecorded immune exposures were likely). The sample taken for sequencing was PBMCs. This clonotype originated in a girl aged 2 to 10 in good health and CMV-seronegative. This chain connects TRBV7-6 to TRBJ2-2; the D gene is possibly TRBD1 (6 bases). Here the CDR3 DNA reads TGTGCCAGCAGCTCAAGGGGTAACAGGGCACCGGCAATCGGGGAGCTGTTTTTT. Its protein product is CASSSRGNRAPAIGELFF. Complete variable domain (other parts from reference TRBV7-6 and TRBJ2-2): GAGVSQSPRYKVTKRGQDVALRCDPISGHVSLYWYRQALGQGPEFLTYFNYEAQQDKSGLPNDRFSAERPEGSISTLTIQRTEQRDSAMYRCASSSRGNRAPAIGELFFGEGSRLTVL.